This TCR beta chain was sequenced in a study of blood T cells in healthy people across ages. A sample-barcoded 5' primer and a J-beta primer mix were used in a second PCR of roughly 7 to 12 cycles. TCRdb re-analysed the 5' RACE reads in MiXCR, keeping a single row per CDR3 protein. This sample has approximately 2,000,000 distinct CDR3 sequences, with 35% to 50% found just once. Germline lookup yields CDR1 LGHNA and CDR2 YNFKEQ. With 1 base clipped from V and 4 bases from J, the junction kept 8 bases outside the gene matches. The CDR3 is 17 residues long. The gene calls are TRBV4-2 and TRBJ2-5; 11 bases are shared with TRBD2. This TCR derives from a human donor in good health. The source material was blood. For the CDR3, the DNA is TGTGCCAGCAGCCAAGGGGAGACCGGGACTAGCGGAGAGACCCAGTACTTC. Encoded protein: CASSQGETGTSGETQYF.